Presented here are 21 T cell receptor beta chains from one specimen sequenced in a study of blood T cell repertoires in COVID-19. Some clones are missing from TCRdb's copy, which holds only in-frame ones; the method was immunoSEQ multiplex PCR. The table lists over 450,000 clones, nearly 90% of them singletons. The sequenced sample was peripheral blood. Receptors were obtained from a man aged 18 to 35 with COVID-19, enrolled during active disease.

The chain is built from TRBV6-4 and TRBJ2-7; D gene uncertain. Trimming shortened V by 2 bases and J by 6 bases, and 8 bases separated the two germline ends. This CDR3 has 12 amino acids. The germline gives CDR1 MRHNA, CDR2 SNTAGT. The chain's CDR3 is CASSDEKSEQYF. Written as DNA, the CDR3 is TGTGCCAGCAGTGACGAAAAGAGCGAGCAGTACTTC.

This chain connects TRBV6-5 to TRBJ1-4, with TRBD1 identical over 12 bases. Germline CDR1 MNHEY, CDR2 SVGAGI. V was pared by 4 bases and J by 8 bases, with 8 bases of the junction left unmatched. This CDR3 contains 16 residues. The CDR3 DNA sequence: TGTGCCAGCAGTTCCCAGGGGACAGGGGGCGCGGAAAAACTGTTTTTT. Amino acids: CASSSQGTGGAEKLFF.

The sample holds a few counts of this clone. J is TRBJ1-2 and V is TRBV5-6, with D uncertain. V lost 0 bases, J lost 2 bases, and 8 bases lay in between. Germline V gives CDR1 SGHDT, CDR2 YYEEEE. The CDR3 totals 14 residues. As DNA, the CDR3 is TGTGCCAGCAGCTTGGGGGCACAGAACTATGGCTACACCTTC. Protein product: CASSLGAQNYGYTF.

CDR3: CASSPQPGPGETQYF. CDR3 sequence (DNA): TGTGCCAGCAGCCCCCAGCCGGGTCCGGGAGAGACCCAGTACTTC. The chain is built from TRBV7-8 and TRBJ2-5; D is unresolved. Germline CDR1 reads SGHVS; CDR2 reads FQNEAQ. The V end lost 5 bases, the J end lost 4 bases, and 17 bases lay between the germline ends. The length of the CDR3 is 15 residues.

The V and J genes are TRBV14 and TRBJ2-7; 10 bases align to TRBD2. CDR1 SGHDN and CDR2 FVKESK come from the germline V gene. The CDR3 is 16 residues long. J lost 3 bases, V lost 1 base, and 6 bases had no gene match. CDR3 DNA: TGTGCCAGCAGCCAAGGGAGGACTAGCGGAGACTACGAGCAGTACTTC. Translation gives CASSQGRTSGDYEQYF.

The V call is TRBV2, the J call TRBJ2-5, with 10 bases that match TRBD2. With 7 bases clipped from V and 5 bases from J, the junction kept 10 bases outside the gene matches. Germline V lookup: CDR1 SNHLY, CDR2 FYNNEI. CDR3 length: 15 amino acids. In DNA, the CDR3 is TGTGCCAGCACCCGGGAAGCGGGGGGGCAGGAGACCCAGTACTTC. Translation gives CASTREAGGQETQYF.

J is TRBJ2-2 and V is TRBV6-2 or TRBV6-3, with D maybe TRBD2 (6 bases). Trimming pared 0 bases from V and 5 bases from J, leaving 7 bases between. CDR1 and CDR2 (germline): MNHEY, SVGEGT. CDR3 size: 14 residues. The CDR3 sequence is CASSYSAGTGELFF. The CDR3 nucleotides read TGTGCCAGCAGTTACTCGGCGGGGACCGGGGAGCTGTTTTTT.

On this clone itself: Distinct nucleotide sequences in the sample also encode this CDR3. This CDR3 reads CASSIGSGGDEKLFF. In DNA form, the CDR3 reads TGTGCCAGTAGTATAGGGTCTGGAGGGGATGAAAAACTGTTTTTT. The chain recombines TRBV19 with TRBJ1-4, with a tentative D call TRBD1 (5 bases). In germline, CDR1 is LNHDA, CDR2 SQIVND (reference sequence). This CDR3 region has 15 residues. Trimming pared 1 base from V and 6 bases from J, leaving 12 bases between.

The rearrangement links TRBV19 to TRBJ1-5, with TRBD1 identical over 8 bases. The CDR3 loop spans 16 amino acids. Germline V gene sequence: CDR1 LNHDA, CDR2 SQIVND (reference sequence). The trim removed 4 bases at V and 5 bases at J, leaving 10 bases unmatched. The CDR3 DNA reads TGTGCCAGTAGTACCCACTACAGGGGGTTGGATCAGCCCCAGCATTTT. This translates into CASSTHYRGLDQPQHF.

The V and J genes are TRBV6-5 and TRBJ2-7; D might be TRBD2 (5 bases). This CDR3 spans 13 amino acids. Looked up from germline, CDR1 is MNHEY and CDR2 is SVGAGI. V was pared by 7 bases and J by 4 bases, with 14 bases between. The CDR3 reads CASTHPRGYEQYF. CDR3 in DNA: TGTGCCAGCACACACCCCCGGGGTTACGAGCAGTACTTC.

The CDR3 region has the DNA TGTGCCAGTAGTATGTTCAGGGAGGACTACGAGCAGTACTTC. It translates to CASSMFREDYEQYF. The rearrangement links TRBV19 to TRBJ2-7, with D tentatively TRBD2 (6 bases). Germline V gene lookup returns CDR1 LNHDA and CDR2 SQIVND (reference sequence). This CDR3 has 14 residues. V gave up 3 bases and J gave up 3 bases, with 12 bases separating them.

J is TRBJ2-5 and V is TRBV5-8; TRBD2 agrees at 8 bases. V lost 4 bases to trimming and J lost 4 bases; unmatched junction nucleotides: 9. The CDR3 runs to 15 residues. Germline loops: CDR1 SGHTS, CDR2 YDEGEE. The CDR3 DNA reads TGTGCCAGCAGCCGGAGGCGGGGGGTCCCAGAGACCCAGTACTTC. Translated, it gives CASSRRRGVPETQYF.

The rearrangement uses TRBV12-3 or TRBV12-4 and TRBJ2-5; perhaps TRBD2 as D (5 bases). The CDR3 is made up of 13 amino acids. V was cut by 6 bases and J by 4 bases, with 12 bases left in between. CDR3 in amino acids: CASSPGGRETQYF. Here the CDR3 DNA reads TGTGCCAGCAGCCCCGGAGGTCGAGAGACCCAGTACTTC.

This clone came up many times. The J gene is TRBJ1-1, the V gene TRBV5-1; D may be TRBD1 (5 bases). V was clipped by 0 bases and J by 3 bases, with 15 bases between them. This CDR3 has 16 amino acids. From germline, CDR1 is SGHRS and CDR2 YFSETQ. The CDR3 here is CASSLVVQGPYTEAFF. The CDR3 DNA reads as TGCGCCAGCAGCTTGGTGGTCCAGGGCCCGTACACTGAAGCTTTCTTT. The entire variable domain, with the rest obtained from reference TRBV5-1 and TRBJ1-1, is as follows: KAGVTQTPRYLIKTRGQQVTLSCSPISGHRSVSWYQQTPGQGLQFLFEYFSETQRNKGNFPGRFSGRQFSNSRSEMNVSTLELGDSALYLCASSLVVQGPYTEAFFGQGTRLTVV.

V is TRBV6-5 and J is TRBJ2-1; 10 nucleotides agree with TRBD2. Losses at the gene ends were 9 bases for V and 9 bases for J; bases not matched to a gene: 5. The CDR3 runs 12 residues. Germline CDR1 and CDR2: MNHEY and SVGAGI. CDR3 in DNA: TGTGCCAGTCGGAGGACTAGCGGTGAGCAGTTCTTC. It is translated as CASRRTSGEQFF.

The rearrangement links TRBV28 to TRBJ1-5; D gene unclear. Germline V gene data show CDR1 as MDHEN and CDR2 as SYDVKM. CDR3 length: 14 amino acids. Trimming cost V 2 bases and J 3 bases, with 8 bases left between them. In nucleotides, the CDR3 is TGTGCCAGCAGTTTAGGCTTGAACAATCAGCCCCAGCATTTT. Amino acid sequence: CASSLGLNNQPQHF.

The V gene is TRBV12-5, the J gene TRBJ1-2; no firm D call. V was pared by 4 bases and J by 0 bases, with 15 bases between. The CDR3 loop spans 16 amino acids. CDR1 and CDR2 from the germline V gene are LGHNT and FRNRAP. The CDR3 DNA reads as TGTGCTAGTGGTTCGCCGGGTACCGCCACTAACTATGGCTACACCTTC. This encodes CASGSPGTATNYGYTF.

This clone was found once. This chain connects TRBV5-1 to TRBJ2-5; the match to TRBD2 covers 7 bases. Germline assignment: CDR1 SGHRS and CDR2 YFSETQ. V lost 4 bases and J lost 3; bases outside the gene matches: 3. This CDR3 contains 13 residues. The CDR3 protein is CASSASGEETQYF. For the CDR3, the DNA is TGCGCCAGCAGCGCTAGCGGAGAAGAGACCCAGTACTTC.

The chain joins TRBV5-1 to TRBJ2-7, with 9 bases that match TRBD2. CDR3 size: 16 residues. J lost 6 bases, V lost 0 bases, and 10 bases had no gene match. In germline, CDR1 is SGHRS, CDR2 YFSETQ. The DNA of the CDR3 is TGCGCCAGCAGCTTGGCCCGGTTTAGCGGGAGATCCGAGCAGTACTTC. Amino acids: CASSLARFSGRSEQYF.

The genes are TRBV15 and TRBJ1-2; 7 nucleotides align to TRBD1. CDR1 and CDR2 (germline): LNHNV, YYDKDF (reference sequence). The CDR3 sequence is 13 residues long. Trimming at V came to 6 bases and at J to 5 bases, leaving 6 bases not matched to a gene. CDR3 in amino acids: CATRRQGGYGYTF. In DNA, the CDR3 is TGTGCCACCAGAAGACAGGGAGGTTATGGCTACACCTTC.

The gene calls are TRBV3-1 (or the pseudogene TRBV3-2) and TRBJ2-2, with D tentatively TRBD2 (7 bases). This CDR3 has 14 amino acids. Trimming stripped 11 bases from V and 4 bases from J, with 17 bases between. Germline CDR1 and CDR2: LGHDT and YNNKEL (reference sequence). The chain's CDR3 is CASRGGGSTGELFF. In nucleotides, the CDR3 is TGTGCCTCCCGAGGGGGGGGGAGCACCGGGGAGCTGTTTTTT.